This T cell receptor beta chain derives from a study of shared clonotypes between healthy human individuals. Study outcomes and limitations: Some naive CD4 clonotypes, about 5%, turned up in common across a handful of donors. Despite large depth, sorted-subset datasets appeared incompletely sequenced.

This CDR3 is built from 15 residues. The ends were cut back, 7 bases at V and 4 bases at J, with 19 bases in the middle. From germline, CDR1 is LNHNV and CDR2 YYDKDF (reference sequence). Notes on this clone: No antigen is known for it.

Produced via immunoSEQ multiplex PCR; TCRdb's table is partial and in-frame only. This sample has some 1,400,000 clones, with around 97% found just once. Sequencing used naive CD4+ T cells sorted from blood. Indicated subset: CD45RA+ positively selected. The rearrangement links TRBV15 to TRBJ1-1; possible D gene TRBD1, 5 bases. The receptor comes from a young man in good health. CDR3 amino acids: CATTQGGGRVTEAFF. The CDR3 DNA follows: TGTGCCACCACCCAAGGCGGGGGTAGGGTCACTGAAGCTTTCTTT.